A selection of T cell receptor beta chains follows, all from one sample in a study of tumor-infiltrating lymphocytes in oesophageal squamous cell carcinoma. TCRdb called the PCR reads again in MiXCR, with one record for every CDR3 protein. The sample yields about 11,000 distinct CDR3 sequences, around 50% seen once. Sequenced sample: esophageal tumor tissue. These receptors were taken from a male donor with esophageal squamous cell carcinoma. Both conserved end residues are part of each CDR3. A D gene is named only where the DNA matches it firmly. The size of a clone is reported for some rows only, either as once, few or many, or as a class for expanded clones.

-	-	TRBV7-2	TRBJ2-5	13	CASSLNWEETQYF	TGTGCCAGCAGCTTAAACTGGGAGGAGACCCAGTACTTC
TRBD2	many	TRBV7-2	TRBJ2-1	16	CASSLKLAGGFNEQFF	TGTGCCAGCAGCTTGAAACTAGCGGGAGGGTTCAATGAGCAGTTCTTC
-	many	TRBV2	TRBJ1-6	15	CASSENTAKNSPLHF	TGTGCCAGCAGTGAAAATACAGCGAAAAATTCACCCCTCCACTTT
TRBD2	-	TRBV7-3	TRBJ2-1	15	CASSLTREPFNEQFF	TGTGCCAGCAGCTTAACGCGGGAGCCTTTCAATGAGCAGTTCTTC
TRBD1	-	TRBV9	TRBJ2-5	15	CASSVVGTGTETQYF	TGTGCCAGCAGCGTAGTTGGGACAGGGACGGAGACCCAGTACTTC
-	many	TRBV18	TRBJ2-6	14	CASSPGAGANVLTF	TGTGCCAGCTCACCGGGGGCCGGGGCCAACGTCCTGACTTTC
-	-	TRBV7-6	TRBJ1-4	12	CASSQGQGKLFF	TGTGCCAGCAGCCAGGGGCAGGGAAAACTGTTTTTT
TRBD2	-	TRBV7-6	TRBJ2-1	15	CASSLASGMYNEQFF	TGTGCCAGCAGCTTAGCTAGCGGGATGTACAATGAGCAGTTCTTC
TRBD2	-	TRBV25-1	TRBJ2-3	21	CASIGLSGGRVFGLRTDTQYF	TGTGCCAGCATCGGTTTGTCGGGCGGGAGGGTTTTCGGGCTGCGCACAGATACGCAGTATTTT
-	once	TRBV7-2	TRBJ2-7	12	CASSSLGYEQYF	TGTGCCAGCAGCTCCCTGGGGTACGAGCAGTACTTC
-	many	TRBV7-9	TRBJ2-5	15	CASSSGPSQQETQYF	TGTGCCAGCAGCTCTGGACCCTCCCAGCAAGAGACCCAGTACTTC
-	-	TRBV6-1	TRBJ1-4	12	CASSDGDEKLFF	TGTGCCAGCAGTGACGGGGATGAAAAACTGTTTTTT
-	-	TRBV5-3	TRBJ2-3	13	CASSLAPTDTQYF	TGCGCCAGCAGCTTGGCACCCACAGATACGCAGTATTTT
-	-	TRBV7-2	TRBJ2-1	12	CASSLTTIEQLF	TGTGCCAGCAGCTTAACTACCATTGAGCAGCTCTTC
-	-	TRBV7-9	TRBJ2-7	14	CASSLGYGAYEQYF	TGTGCCAGCAGCTTAGGTTACGGAGCCTACGAGCAGTACTTC
-	-	TRBV7-7	TRBJ2-5	13	CASSPHEVETQYF	TGTGCTAGCAGCCCTCATGAGGTGGAGACCCAGTACTTC
-	-	TRBV9	TRBJ2-6	15	CASSVEASGANVLTF	TGTGCCAGCAGCGTAGAAGCCTCTGGGGCCAACGTCCTGACTTTC
-	many	TRBV7-2	TRBJ2-5	12	CASSRVRETQYF	TGTGCCAGCAGCCGTGTCCGAGAGACCCAGTACTTC
TRBD2	-	TRBV7-2	TRBJ2-5	15	CASSPTSGRAETQYF	TGTGCCAGCAGCCCGACTAGCGGGAGGGCGGAGACCCAGTACTTC
TRBD2	-	TRBV7-2	TRBJ2-7	18	CASSPRGPGAGVSYEQYF	TGTGCCAGCAGCCCTAGGGGCCCAGGAGCGGGAGTGTCCTACGAGCAGTACTTC